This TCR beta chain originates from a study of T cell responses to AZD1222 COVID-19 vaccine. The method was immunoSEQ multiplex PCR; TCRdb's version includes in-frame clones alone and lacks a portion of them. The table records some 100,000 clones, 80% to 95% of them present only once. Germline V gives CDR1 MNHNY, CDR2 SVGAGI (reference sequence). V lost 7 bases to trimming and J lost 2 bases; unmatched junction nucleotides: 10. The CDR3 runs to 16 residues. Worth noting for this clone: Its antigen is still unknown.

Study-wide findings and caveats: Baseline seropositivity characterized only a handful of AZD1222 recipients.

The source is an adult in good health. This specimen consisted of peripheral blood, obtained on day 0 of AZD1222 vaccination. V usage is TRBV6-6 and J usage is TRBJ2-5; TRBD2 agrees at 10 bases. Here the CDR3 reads CASTHRTSGYQETQYF. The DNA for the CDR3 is TGTGCCAGCACCCACCGGACTAGCGGATATCAAGAGACCCAGTACTTC.